This T cell receptor (beta chain) was sequenced during a study of blood T cell repertoires in COVID-19. About the research overall: From the United States, Italy and Spain came samples of acute and convalescent COVID-19.

In the original analysis: From reference gene primer amplification, estimates of nucleated cell counts were derived. The table came from immunoSEQ multiplex PCR; TCRdb's copy has only in-frame clones and leaves some out. That table furnishes V, J and clone size, whereas the DNA furnished D and trimming. The sample has under 300,000 clones, about 85% seen once. CDR1 and CDR2 (germline): LGHDT, YNNKEL (reference sequence). The CDR3 runs to 16 residues. Losses at the gene ends were 4 bases for V and 6 bases for J; bases not matched to a gene: 11. This receptor was identified in a human donor in a cohort sampled during active COVID-19. The rearrangement links TRBV3-1 (or the pseudogene TRBV3-2) to TRBJ1-1, with 10 bases that match TRBD1. Sequencing input: peripheral blood. CDR3 residues: CASSLYRDRGLAEAFF. CDR3 nucleotide sequence: TGTGCCAGCAGCCTATACCGGGACAGGGGATTGGCTGAAGCTTTCTTT.